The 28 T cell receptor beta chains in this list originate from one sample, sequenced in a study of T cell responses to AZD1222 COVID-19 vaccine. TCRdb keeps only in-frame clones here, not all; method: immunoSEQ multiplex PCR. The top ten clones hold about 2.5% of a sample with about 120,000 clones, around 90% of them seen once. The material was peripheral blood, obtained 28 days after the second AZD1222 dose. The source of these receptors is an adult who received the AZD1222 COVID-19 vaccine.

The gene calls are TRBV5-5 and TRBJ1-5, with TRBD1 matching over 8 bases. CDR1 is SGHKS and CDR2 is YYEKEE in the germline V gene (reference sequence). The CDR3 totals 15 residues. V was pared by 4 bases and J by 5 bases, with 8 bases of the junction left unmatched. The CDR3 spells CASSGGQEGYQPQHF. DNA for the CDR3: TGTGCCAGCAGCGGGGGACAGGAGGGTTATCAGCCCCAGCATTTT.

CDR3 nucleotide sequence: TGCGCCAGCAGCCACAATCCGGGAGGTCTTGCCAAAAACATTCAGTACTTC. It translates to CASSHNPGGLAKNIQYF. The rearrangement uses TRBV4-1 and TRBJ2-4; 7 positions match TRBD2. Germline V gives CDR1 MGHRA, CDR2 YSYEKL. The CDR3 loop spans 17 amino acids. Trimming removed 3 bases from V and 1 base from J; junction bases left unmatched: 9.

In nucleotides, the CDR3 is TGTGCCAGCAGTTCCTTTAGTTCGGGGGACTATGGCTACACCTTC. Translating it yields CASSSFSSGDYGYTF. The genes are TRBV27 and TRBJ1-2; D is perhaps TRBD1 (5 bases). Germline V gives CDR1 MNHEY, CDR2 SMNVEV (reference sequence). The CDR3 runs to 15 residues. V gave up 4 bases and J gave up 3 bases, with 15 bases separating them.

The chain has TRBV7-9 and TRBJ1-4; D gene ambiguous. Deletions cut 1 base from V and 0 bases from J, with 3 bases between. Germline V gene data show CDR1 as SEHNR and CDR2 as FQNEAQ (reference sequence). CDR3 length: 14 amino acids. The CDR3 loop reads CASSLVPTNEKLFF. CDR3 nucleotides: TGTGCCAGCAGCTTAGTCCCAACTAATGAAAAACTGTTTTTT.

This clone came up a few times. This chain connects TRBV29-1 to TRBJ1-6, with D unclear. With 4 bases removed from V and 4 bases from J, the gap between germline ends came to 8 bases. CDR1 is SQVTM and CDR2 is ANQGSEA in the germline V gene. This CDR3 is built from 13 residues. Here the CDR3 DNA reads TGCAGCGTTGGTCACAATTATAATTCACCCCTCCACTTT. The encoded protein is CSVGHNYNSPLHF.

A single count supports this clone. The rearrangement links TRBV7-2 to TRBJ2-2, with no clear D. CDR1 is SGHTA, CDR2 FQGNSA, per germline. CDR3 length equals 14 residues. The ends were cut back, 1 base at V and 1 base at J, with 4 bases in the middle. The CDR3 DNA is TGTGCCAGCAGCTTAGTCGGGAACACCGGGGAGCTGTTTTTT. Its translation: CASSLVGNTGELFF.

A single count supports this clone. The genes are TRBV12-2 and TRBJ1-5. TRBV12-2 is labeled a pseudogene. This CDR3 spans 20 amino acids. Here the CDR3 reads CASRLGVGGLSVGSNQPQHF. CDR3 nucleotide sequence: TGTGCAAGTCGCTTAGGGGTAGGGGGACTTTCGGTAGGTAGCAATCAGCCCCAGCATTTT.

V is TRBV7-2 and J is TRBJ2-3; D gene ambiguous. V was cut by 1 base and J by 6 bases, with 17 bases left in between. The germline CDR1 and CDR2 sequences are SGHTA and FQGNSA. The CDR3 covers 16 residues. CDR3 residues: CASSLGPGPGRDTQYF. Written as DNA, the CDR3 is TGTGCCAGCAGCTTAGGGCCGGGCCCCGGTAGGGATACGCAGTATTTT.

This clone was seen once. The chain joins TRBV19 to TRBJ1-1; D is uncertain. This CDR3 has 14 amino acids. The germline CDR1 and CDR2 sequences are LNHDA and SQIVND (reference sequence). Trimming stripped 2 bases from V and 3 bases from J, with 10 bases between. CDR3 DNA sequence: TGTGCCAGTAGTATAACCCACGGGGACACTGAAGCTTTCTTT. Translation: CASSITHGDTEAFF. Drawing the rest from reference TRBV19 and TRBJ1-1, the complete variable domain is DGGITQSPKYLFRKEGQNVTLSCEQNLNHDAMYWYRQDPGQGLRLIYYSQIVNDFQKGDIAEGYSVSREKKESFPLTVTSAQKNPTAFYLCASSITHGDTEAFFGQGTRLTVV.

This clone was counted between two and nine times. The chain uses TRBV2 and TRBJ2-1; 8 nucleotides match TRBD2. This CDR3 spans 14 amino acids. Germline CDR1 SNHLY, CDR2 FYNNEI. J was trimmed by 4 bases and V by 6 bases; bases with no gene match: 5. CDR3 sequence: CASRPLAGYNEQFF. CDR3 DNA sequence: TGTGCCAGCAGGCCCCTAGCGGGTTACAATGAGCAGTTCTTC.

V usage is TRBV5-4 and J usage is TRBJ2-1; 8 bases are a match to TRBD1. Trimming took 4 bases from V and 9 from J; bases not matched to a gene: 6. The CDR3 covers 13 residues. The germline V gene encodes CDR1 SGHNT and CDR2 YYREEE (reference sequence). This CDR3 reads CASSRGQGFEQFF. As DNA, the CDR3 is TGTGCCAGCAGCCGAGGACAGGGCTTTGAGCAGTTCTTC. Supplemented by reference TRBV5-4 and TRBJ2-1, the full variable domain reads ETGVTQSPTHLIKTRGQQVTLRCSSQSGHNTVSWYQQALGQGPQFIFQYYREEENGRGNFPPRFSGLQFPNYSSELNVNALELDDSALYLCASSRGQGFEQFFGPGTRLTVL.

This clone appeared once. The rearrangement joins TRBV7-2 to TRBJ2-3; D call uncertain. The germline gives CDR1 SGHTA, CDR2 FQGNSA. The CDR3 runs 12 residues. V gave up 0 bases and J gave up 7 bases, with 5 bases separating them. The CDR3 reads CASSLAGYTQYF. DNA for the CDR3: TGTGCCAGCAGCTTAGCTGGTTATACGCAGTATTTT.

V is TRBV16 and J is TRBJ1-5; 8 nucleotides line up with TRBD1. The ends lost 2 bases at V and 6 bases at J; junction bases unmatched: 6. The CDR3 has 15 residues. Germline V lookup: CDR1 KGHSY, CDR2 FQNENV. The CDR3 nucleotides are TGTGCCAGCAGCCAAGAGGCAGGGGGCGGTCAGCCCCAGCATTTT. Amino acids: CASSQEAGGGQPQHF.

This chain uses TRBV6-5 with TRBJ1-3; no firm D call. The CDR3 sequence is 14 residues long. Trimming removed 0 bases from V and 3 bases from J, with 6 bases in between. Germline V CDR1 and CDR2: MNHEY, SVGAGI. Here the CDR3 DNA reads TGTGCCAGCAGTTACTCGGGTGGTGGAAACACCATATATTTT. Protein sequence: CASSYSGGGNTIYF.

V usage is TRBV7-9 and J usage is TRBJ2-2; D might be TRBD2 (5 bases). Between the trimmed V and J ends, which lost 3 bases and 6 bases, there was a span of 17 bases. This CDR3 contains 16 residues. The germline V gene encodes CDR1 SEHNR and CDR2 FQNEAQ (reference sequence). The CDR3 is CASSFLRARLAGELFF. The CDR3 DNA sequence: TGTGCCAGCAGCTTTTTGCGGGCACGTCTCGCCGGGGAGCTGTTTTTT.

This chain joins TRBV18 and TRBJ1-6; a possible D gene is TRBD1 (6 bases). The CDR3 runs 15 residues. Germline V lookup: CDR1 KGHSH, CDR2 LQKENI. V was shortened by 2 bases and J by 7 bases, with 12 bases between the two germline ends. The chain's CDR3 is CASSPSRQENSPLHF. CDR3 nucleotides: TGTGCCAGCTCACCATCGAGACAGGAGAATTCACCCCTCCACTTT.

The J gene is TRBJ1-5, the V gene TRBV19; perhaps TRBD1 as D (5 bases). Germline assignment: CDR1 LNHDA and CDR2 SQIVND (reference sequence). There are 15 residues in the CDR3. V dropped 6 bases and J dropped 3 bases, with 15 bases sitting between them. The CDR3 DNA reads TGTGCCAGTAGCACCCAGGGAATTTTCAATCAGCCCCAGCATTTT. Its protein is CASSTQGIFNQPQHF.

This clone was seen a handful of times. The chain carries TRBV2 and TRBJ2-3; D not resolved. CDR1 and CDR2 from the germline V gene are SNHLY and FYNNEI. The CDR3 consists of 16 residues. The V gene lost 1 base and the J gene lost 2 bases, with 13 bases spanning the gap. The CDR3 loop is CASSEGLAVTTDTQYF. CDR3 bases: TGTGCCAGCAGTGAAGGTTTGGCAGTCACCACAGATACGCAGTATTTT. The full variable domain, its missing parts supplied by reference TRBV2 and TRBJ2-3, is EPEVTQTPSHQVTQMGQEVILRCVPISNHLYFYWYRQILGQKVEFLVSFYNNEISEKSEIFDDQFSVERPDGSNFTLKIRSTKLEDSAMYFCASSEGLAVTTDTQYFGPGTRLTVL.

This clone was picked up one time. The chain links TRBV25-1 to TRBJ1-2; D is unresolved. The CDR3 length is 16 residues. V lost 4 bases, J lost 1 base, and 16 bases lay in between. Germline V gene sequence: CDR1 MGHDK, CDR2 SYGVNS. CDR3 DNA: TGTGCCAGCAGTGCACCCCCACAGAGCTTTAACTATGGCTACACCTTC. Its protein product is CASSAPPQSFNYGYTF.

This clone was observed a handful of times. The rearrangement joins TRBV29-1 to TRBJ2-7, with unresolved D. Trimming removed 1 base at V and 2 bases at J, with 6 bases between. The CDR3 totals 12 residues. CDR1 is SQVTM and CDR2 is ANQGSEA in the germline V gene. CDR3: CSVEAPAYEQYF. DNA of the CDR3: TGCAGCGTTGAAGCCCCAGCCTACGAGCAGTACTTC.

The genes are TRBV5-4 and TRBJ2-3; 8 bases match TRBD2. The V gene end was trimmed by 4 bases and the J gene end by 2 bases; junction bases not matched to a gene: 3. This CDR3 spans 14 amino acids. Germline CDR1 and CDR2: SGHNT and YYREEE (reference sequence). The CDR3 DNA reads TGTGCCAGCAGCGGCGGGGGGTTCACAGATACGCAGTATTTT. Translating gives CASSGGGFTDTQYF.

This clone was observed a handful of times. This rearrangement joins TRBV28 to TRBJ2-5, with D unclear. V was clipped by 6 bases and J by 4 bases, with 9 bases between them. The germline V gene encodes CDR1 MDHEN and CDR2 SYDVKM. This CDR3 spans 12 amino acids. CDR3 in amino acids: CASRTLGETQYF. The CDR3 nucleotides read TGTGCCAGCAGAACCCTGGGAGAGACCCAGTACTTC.

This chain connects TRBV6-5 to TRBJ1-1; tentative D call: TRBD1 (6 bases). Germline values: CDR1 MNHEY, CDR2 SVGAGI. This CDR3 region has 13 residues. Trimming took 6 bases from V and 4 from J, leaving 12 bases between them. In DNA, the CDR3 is TGTGCCAGCAGCGCTAGCAGGGGCACTGAAGCTTTCTTT. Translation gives CASSASRGTEAFF.

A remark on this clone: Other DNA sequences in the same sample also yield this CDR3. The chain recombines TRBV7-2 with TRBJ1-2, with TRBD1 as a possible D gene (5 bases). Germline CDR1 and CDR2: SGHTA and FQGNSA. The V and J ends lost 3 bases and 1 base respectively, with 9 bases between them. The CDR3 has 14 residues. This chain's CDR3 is CASSLAGGNYGYTF. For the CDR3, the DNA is TGTGCCAGCAGCTTGGCGGGGGGTAACTATGGCTACACCTTC.

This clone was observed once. The CDR3 nucleotides are TGTGCCAGCAGCTGGGGCCGGGGCAGACCTAACTATGGCTACACCTTC. As protein: CASSWGRGRPNYGYTF. This chain connects TRBV11-2 to TRBJ1-2, with D possibly being TRBD1 (5 bases). CDR1 SGHAT and CDR2 FQNNGV come from the germline V gene. V dropped 4 bases and J dropped 0 bases, with 15 bases sitting between them. This CDR3 spans 16 amino acids.

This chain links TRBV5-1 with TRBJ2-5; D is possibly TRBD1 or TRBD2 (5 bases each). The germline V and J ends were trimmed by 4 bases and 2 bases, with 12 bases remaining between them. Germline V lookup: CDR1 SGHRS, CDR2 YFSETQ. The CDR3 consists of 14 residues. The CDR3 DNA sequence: TGCGCCAGCAGCCCGAGGGGACCGCAAGAGACCCAGTACTTC. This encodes CASSPRGPQETQYF.

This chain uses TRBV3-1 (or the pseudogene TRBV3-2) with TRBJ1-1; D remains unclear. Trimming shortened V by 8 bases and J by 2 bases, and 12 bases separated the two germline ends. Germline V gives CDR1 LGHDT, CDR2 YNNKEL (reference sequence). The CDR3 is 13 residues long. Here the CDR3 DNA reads TGTGCCAGCGGGAGGGAACGCAACACTGAAGCTTTCTTT. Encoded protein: CASGRERNTEAFF.

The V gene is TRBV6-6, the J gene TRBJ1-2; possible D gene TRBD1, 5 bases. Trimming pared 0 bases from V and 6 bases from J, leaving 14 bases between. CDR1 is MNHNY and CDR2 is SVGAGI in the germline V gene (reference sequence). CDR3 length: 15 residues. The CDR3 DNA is TGTGCCAGCAGTTACTCGAGGGGACGGGATAATGGCTACACCTTC. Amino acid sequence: CASSYSRGRDNGYTF.